This T cell receptor beta chain was identified in a study of blood T cell repertoires in COVID-19 (dated by TCRdb to 2018 to 2020). For context, the study as a whole: The collaborator samples originated in the United States, Italy and Spain and spanned the acute and convalescent phases of COVID-19. Subjects who had been exposed to COVID-19, were actively infected with it, or had recovered from it provided the deeply sampled blood TCRbeta repertoires that made up the dataset. A freely available public database, intended as a resource for researchers studying the immune response to SARS-CoV-2, is where the repertoires were released. The sample metadata nearly always contained a de-identified subject ID, COVID-19 status, age in years and sex. The samples were drawn from the first 160 participants of the ongoing ImmuneRACE study and from 950 to 1,500 subjects provided by 6 global collaborators. The material from the prospective study consisted of cDNA or gDNA derived from T cells, B-cell-depleted T cells, or PBMCs. Where available, HLA class I and class II types were taken from metadata supplied by the sample provider and were not determined by assay-based typing.

On this clone itself: What antigen it recognizes has not been identified. Per-base qualities were not stored, and no clone one base away is much larger.

CDR3 length: 14 amino acids, cysteine to phenylalanine. CDR3 DNA is the only sequence kept; it has 42 bases, read in frame from the first base. V loses 4 bases of germline sequence and J loses 1 base, and the interval between the two ends is 8 bases. Per the germline V gene, MNHNS is the CDR1 and SASEGT is the CDR2. Each collaborating institution followed its own protocols to collect whole blood in K2EDTA tubes. Collaborator samples were shipped for TCRbeta analysis as frozen whole blood, isolated PBMCs, or DNA extracted from either sample type. TCRbeta CDR3 regions were amplified from genomic DNA using the immunoSEQ Assay, a bias-controlled multiplex PCR. Under the source paper's analysis protocol: Within the assay, amplification of reference gene primers was used to estimate how many nucleated cells each sample contained. Sequence reads were collapsed and filtered to measure the absolute abundance of every unique TCRbeta CDR3 rearrangement. For each sample, productive Simpson clonality was calculated by taking the square root of Simpson's diversity index across productive rearrangements. TCRdb retrieved this table from immuneACCESS and kept in-frame rearrangements only. Not all clones are present; in checked studies, unresolved V genes account for under half, and no reason is known for the remainder. V and J calls and clone size are those listed in that table; D and trimming were worked out from the DNA. Present in this sample are over 120,000 clones, about 80% of which were seen just once. The ten largest clones take up 3% to 3.5% of the sample.

The paper as a whole reports these results and caveats: The quantity of clinical and demographic metadata differed by source and by participant and was supplied without curation.

The sequence is built from TRBV6-1 and TRBJ1-5, with the D gene too uncertain to name. Sequencing used peripheral blood. This TCR was recovered from an elderly woman with acute or convalescent COVID-19. The sequenced DNA is TGTGCCAGCAGTGCCGGGAGAAGCAATCAGCCCCAGCATTTT. Its translation reads: CASSAGRSNQPQHF.